Given below is one T cell receptor beta chain in context. An end of the junction does not agree with germline; a read error may underlie this. CDR3 size: 16 residues. In germline, CDR1 is MNHNY, CDR2 SVGAGI (reference sequence). The researchers produced TCR beta cDNA from approximately 540 ng total RNA with a constant-region primer. Sequencing libraries for TCR beta derived from three nested multiplex PCR rounds that used slightly modified ARM-PCR. Both of the initial two PCR rounds ran for roughly 11 cycles and employed TRBV1-TRBV30 forward primers alongside a C-beta reverse primer. TCRdb ran MiXCR on the multiplex PCR reads and lists one entry per CDR3 protein. The data hold about 120,000 distinct CDR3 sequences, with 65% to 75% observed a single time. Co-extraction of RNA and DNA was performed on about 19-30 mg of unsorted bulk tissue. There were only treatment-naive patients, all with chronic HBV infection.

This record comes from a study of tumor-infiltrating lymphocytes in primary liver carcinoma. The wider study: Patients, male and female, were 30 to 69 years old. Tumor lesions were T1-T3 N0M0 and spanned roughly 4 to 11 cm.

The sequencing input was tumor-adjacent normal liver tissue. The rearrangement uses TRBV6-6 and TRBJ2-3, with a weak D call TRBD1 (6 bases). The clonotype originates from a woman in her sixties or seventies with primary liver carcinoma and hepatitis B virus infection. This CDR3 reads CASILGTTYSSDTQHF. For the CDR3, the DNA is TGTGCCAGCATTCTCGGGACAACCTACAGTAGCGATACGCAGCACTTT.